The 5 T cell receptor beta chains in this list originate from one sample, sequenced in a study of T cell changes during pregnancy in multiple sclerosis. The protocol was immunoSEQ multiplex PCR, while the TCRdb copy is restricted to in-frame clones and leaves out a portion. The sample lists roughly 69,000 clones, under 95% occurring once. The material sequenced was peripheral blood, taken in the third trimester of pregnancy. The receptors derive from a female donor with multiple sclerosis, enrolled in a pregnancy study.

On this clone itself: A read error may explain this, as a much larger clone is one base away. The chain recombines TRBV6-4 with TRBJ2-2; no reliable D call. Trimming took off 4 bases at V and 1 base at J, with 4 bases between the two ends. Germline CDR1 MRHNA, CDR2 SNTAGT. The CDR3 is 13 residues long. The CDR3 region has the DNA TGTGCCAGCAGTGGACAGAACACCGGGGAGCTGTTTTTT. It encodes CASSGQNTGELFF.

The V gene is TRBV19, the J gene TRBJ1-6; 7 bases align to TRBD1. Germline values: CDR1 LNHDA, CDR2 SQIVND (reference sequence). J was trimmed by 10 bases and V by 7 bases; bases with no gene match: 7. This CDR3 has 13 amino acids. The CDR3, as DNA: TGTGCCAGTACCACAGGGGCAAGGTCACCCCTCCACTTT. Amino acid sequence: CASTTGARSPLHF. Supplemented by reference TRBV19 and TRBJ1-6, the full variable domain reads DGGITQSPKYLFRKEGQNVTLSCEQNLNHDAMYWYRQDPGQGLRLIYYSQIVNDFQKGDIAEGYSVSREKKESFPLTVTSAQKNPTAFYLCASTTGARSPLHFGNGTRLTVT.

The V gene is TRBV7-9, the J gene TRBJ1-3, with TRBD1 as a possible D gene (5 bases). The CDR3 is 15 residues long. The germline V gene encodes CDR1 SEHNR and CDR2 FQNEAQ (reference sequence). The V and J ends lost 3 bases and 0 bases respectively, with 9 bases between them. The CDR3 nucleotides read TGTGCCAGCAGCTTTTTAACAGGCTCTGGAAACACCATATATTTT. This sequence encodes CASSFLTGSGNTIYF.

This clone was observed a single time. As DNA, the CDR3 is TGTGCCAGCAGACCCGGGACAGGAAACACCGGGGAGCTGTTTTTT. Protein: CASRPGTGNTGELFF. This chain links TRBV7-9 with TRBJ2-2; 8 bases are a match to TRBD1. Germline CDR1 reads SEHNR; CDR2 reads FQNEAQ (reference sequence). With V trimmed by 6 bases and J by 2 bases, 5 bases remained unmatched. CDR3 length: 15 residues.

The chain uses TRBV2 and TRBJ2-2; 11 bases match TRBD2. The CDR3 loop spans 18 amino acids. The germline V gene has CDR1 SNHLY and CDR2 FYNNEI. V lost 8 bases, J lost 1 base, and 12 bases stayed unmatched. Written as DNA, the CDR3 is TGTGCCAGCCAGCGGCGTAGCGGGGGGGGACTGAACACCGGGGAGCTGTTTTTT. It encodes CASQRRSGGGLNTGELFF.